This entry lists 27 T cell receptor beta chains sequenced from one sample in a study of T cells after yellow fever vaccination. TCRdb re-derived calls from the 5' RACE reads in MiXCR, one entry per CDR3 protein. The sample lists 40,000 to 55,000 distinct CDR3 sequences, about 6.6% seen once, with approximately 24% in the top ten. The sequencing here drew on CD8+ T cells not binding an NS4B(214-222) dextramer, sorted from PBMCs, taken approximately 40 days after the first yellow fever vaccination. These TCRs come from a man younger than 35 who received the YFV17D yellow fever vaccine.

The rearrangement uses TRBV7-3 and TRBJ2-5, with D perhaps assigned TRBD1 or TRBD2 (6 bases each). CDR1 is SGHTA and CDR2 is FQGTGA in the germline V gene. This CDR3 comprises 16 residues. V gave up 5 bases and J gave up 4 bases, with 20 bases separating them. The CDR3 spells CASSPFGGGLRETQYF. For the CDR3, the DNA is TGTGCCAGCAGCCCCTTCGGAGGGGGGTTGAGAGAGACCCAGTACTTC.

Only a few counts were recorded for this clonotype. The chain is built from TRBV4-1 and TRBJ2-7; 8 bases align to TRBD2. The V gene's germline CDR1 is MGHRA and CDR2 YSYEKL. This CDR3 region has 14 residues. The V segment lost 3 bases and the J segment 1 base; nucleotides outside the gene matches: 2. CDR3 sequence (DNA): TGCGCCAGCAGCCACGCGGGGGGTTCCTACGAGCAGTACGTC. Translating it yields CASSHAGGSYEQYV.

Only a few counts were recorded for this clonotype. The V and J genes are TRBV9 and TRBJ2-7, with D perhaps matching TRBD2 (7 bases). The CDR3 covers 13 residues. Looked up from germline, CDR1 is SGDLS and CDR2 is YYNGEE. The germline V and J ends were trimmed by 3 bases and 6 bases, with 13 bases remaining between them. As DNA, the CDR3 is TGTGCCAGCAGCGAGGGGGGAGGGACCGAGCAGTACTTC. Translation: CASSEGGGTEQYF.

This clonotype was observed many times. This chain joins TRBV4-3 and TRBJ2-1, with TRBD2 as a possible D gene (5 bases). The CDR3 length is 14 residues. Germline CDR1 LGHNA, CDR2 YSLEER. Trimming removed 3 bases from V and 9 bases from J, with 15 bases in between. The chain's CDR3 is CASSQYTLEGEQFF. The CDR3 coding sequence is TGCGCCAGCAGCCAGTATACGCTCGAGGGTGAGCAGTTCTTC.

This chain links TRBV6-2 or TRBV6-3 with TRBJ2-3, with D uncertain. Germline V lookup: CDR1 MNHEY, CDR2 SVGEGT. The CDR3 totals 13 residues. V lost 4 bases and J lost 7, with 12 bases in between. The CDR3 spells CASSSPAAHTQYF. The DNA for the CDR3 is TGTGCCAGCAGTTCCCCCGCCGCCCATACGCAGTATTTT.

There are a few counts of this clonotype. The genes are TRBV6-2 or TRBV6-3 and TRBJ2-3; D is unresolved. The CDR3 is 13 residues long. V lost 3 bases to trimming and J lost 5 bases, with 9 bases between them. Germline V gene sequence: CDR1 MNHEY, CDR2 SVGEGT. CDR3 sequence (DNA): TGTGCCAGCAGTTATTGGACGCAAGATACGCAGTATTTT. Translating it yields CASSYWTQDTQYF.

Many counts were recorded for this clonotype. CDR3 protein: CASSQDTGELFF. In nucleotides, the CDR3 is TGCGCCAGCAGCCAAGACACCGGGGAGCTGTTTTTT. The chain uses TRBV4-3 and TRBJ2-2; no firm D call. Per the germline V gene, CDR1 is LGHNA and CDR2 is YSLEER. The CDR3 is made up of 12 amino acids. V shed 0 bases and J shed 4 bases, with 0 bases lying between them.

This clonotype was detected ten times or more. The rearrangement links TRBV12-3 or TRBV12-4 to TRBJ2-5, with D possibly being TRBD1 (5 bases). CDR3 size: 13 residues. Deletions cut 2 bases from V and 7 bases from J, with 11 bases between. CDR3 nucleotides: TGTGCCAGCAGTTTAAGGGGAATGGGGACCCAGTACTTC. Amino acid sequence: CASSLRGMGTQYF.

The genes are TRBV7-8 and TRBJ1-6, with TRBD1 as a possible D gene (5 bases). With 8 bases removed from V and 8 bases from J, the gap between germline ends came to 16 bases. The length of the CDR3 is 14 residues. Germline CDR1 SGHVS, CDR2 FQNEAQ. The CDR3 nucleotides read TGTGCCAGCGGCGACACCCCCAGGGATTCACCCCTCCACTTT. Amino acid sequence: CASGDTPRDSPLHF.

This clonotype appeared many times. The chain links TRBV4-3 to TRBJ1-4; D gene uncertain. Germline lookup yields CDR1 LGHNA and CDR2 YSLEER. The CDR3 totals 16 residues. The V end was cut by 1 base, the J end by 0 bases, with 9 bases between. The DNA for the CDR3 is TGCGCCAGCAGCCAAGGACGGGTTGCAACTAATGAAAAACTGTTTTTT. Residues: CASSQGRVATNEKLFF.

This clonotype was recorded many times. The J gene is TRBJ2-5, the V gene TRBV6-2 or TRBV6-3, with 11 bases aligning to TRBD2. Unmatched junction bases numbered 5, after V lost 5 bases and J lost 3 bases. This CDR3 contains 15 residues. Looked up from germline, CDR1 is MNHEY and CDR2 is SVGEGT. The CDR3 sequence is CASSTTSGVEETQYF. The CDR3, as DNA: TGTGCCAGCAGTACGACTAGCGGGGTGGAAGAGACCCAGTACTTC.

This rearrangement joins TRBV10-1 to TRBJ1-5; the D is unclear. This CDR3 is 12 amino acids long. Germline values: CDR1 WNHNN, CDR2 SYGVQD (reference sequence). V was clipped by 3 bases and J by 0 bases, with 0 bases between them. CDR3: CASSDSNQPQHF. Here the CDR3 DNA reads TGCGCCAGCAGTGATAGCAATCAGCCCCAGCATTTT.

The chain couples TRBV4-3 to TRBJ1-2, with D maybe TRBD1 (6 bases). The ends were cut back, 4 bases at V and 0 bases at J, with 12 bases in the middle. The CDR3 is 15 amino acids. Per germline, CDR1 LGHNA and CDR2 YSLEER. This CDR3 is CASSPRQASNYGYTF. Written as DNA, the CDR3 is TGCGCCAGCAGCCCGAGACAGGCCTCTAACTATGGCTACACCTTC.

The rearrangement links TRBV4-3 to TRBJ2-6; perhaps TRBD1 as D (6 bases). The CDR3 runs to 17 residues. The V end was cut by 0 bases, the J end by 3 bases, with 12 bases between. Germline V CDR1 and CDR2: LGHNA, YSLEER. The CDR3 bases are TGCGCCAGCAGCCAAGAGGCAGGGGTGAGTGGGGCCAACGTCCTGACTTTC. Amino acids: CASSQEAGVSGANVLTF.

V and J are TRBV7-6 and TRBJ1-2; TRBD1 is a possible D gene (6 bases). This CDR3 has 13 amino acids. Germline V gives CDR1 SGHVS, CDR2 FNYEAQ. Trimming stripped 3 bases from V and 3 bases from J, with 8 bases between. CDR3 sequence: CASSLGGDYGYTF. CDR3 DNA: TGTGCCAGCAGCTTGGGGGGCGACTATGGCTACACCTTC.

The chain links TRBV29-1 to TRBJ2-3; a possible D gene is TRBD1 (6 bases). The CDR3 has 15 amino acids. Germline CDR1 and CDR2: SQVTM and ANQGSEA. Trimming stripped 7 bases from V and 2 bases from J, with 19 bases between. The CDR3 here is CSEEKGVGYTDTQYF. In DNA form, the CDR3 reads TGCAGCGAGGAAAAGGGGGTCGGGTACACAGATACGCAGTATTTT.

This clonotype is categorized as medium-sized. This chain links TRBV20-1 with TRBJ2-2, with a possible D match to TRBD2 (7 bases). This CDR3 spans 17 amino acids. Germline CDR1 reads DFQATT; CDR2 reads SNEGSKA (reference sequence). Trimming shortened V by 0 bases and J by 3 bases, and 17 bases separated the two germline ends. CDR3 region: CSARDPGAGAHTGELFF. CDR3 nucleotides: TGCAGTGCTAGAGACCCAGGGGCGGGGGCCCACACCGGGGAGCTGTTTTTT.

This clonotype was counted a single time. Germline is not matched at one junction end, which may reflect a read error. The chain links TRBV3-1 to TRBJ2-7; D may match TRBD1 or TRBD2 (5 bases each). This CDR3 has 17 amino acids. Germline CDR1 and CDR2: LGHDT and YNNKEL (reference sequence). The CDR3 DNA follows: TGTGCCAGCAGCCAAGCAGTAAACTCGGGACCCCACTACGGGCAGTACTTC. Its protein product is CASSQAVNSGPHYGQYF.

This clonotype was observed a few times. The V call is TRBV6-5, the J call TRBJ1-5, with TRBD1 identical over 8 bases. Losses at the gene ends were 2 bases for V and 4 bases for J; bases not matched to a gene: 1. This CDR3 region has 14 residues. Germline V gene data show CDR1 as MNHEY and CDR2 as SVGAGI. The CDR3 coding sequence is TGTGCCAGCAGTTACCGGACAGGGAATCAGCCCCAGCATTTT. This codes for CASSYRTGNQPQHF.

This clonotype showed up just a few times. V gene TRBV7-2 combines with J gene TRBJ2-1; 13 nucleotides match TRBD2. The CDR3 totals 16 residues. The germline V gene has CDR1 SGHTA and CDR2 FQGNSA. The V gene end was trimmed by 4 bases and the J gene end by 8 bases; junction bases not matched to a gene: 8. The CDR3 sequence is CASSSPGTSGVDEQFF. CDR3 DNA: TGTGCCAGCAGCTCCCCCGGGACTAGCGGGGTCGATGAGCAGTTCTTC. Full variable domain (missing parts from reference TRBV7-2 and TRBJ2-1): GAGVSQSPSNKVTEKGKDVELRCDPISGHTALYWYRQSLGQGLEFLIYFQGNSAPDKSGLPSDRFSAERTGGSVSTLTIQRTQQEDSAVYLCASSSPGTSGVDEQFFGPGTRLTVL.

The rearrangement links TRBV28 to TRBJ1-1; weak D call: TRBD1 (6 bases). This CDR3 is built from 16 residues. V lost 1 base and J 2 bases, leaving 14 bases between the germline ends. Germline V gene lookup returns CDR1 MDHEN and CDR2 SYDVKM. The DNA of the CDR3 is TGTGCCAGCAGTTTATTTGTAGGGGGTGTCAACACTGAAGCTTTCTTT. Its protein product is CASSLFVGGVNTEAFF.

This clonotype was detected only a few times. This sequence joins TRBV19 and TRBJ1-1; tentative D call: TRBD1 (5 bases). Germline V gene sequence: CDR1 LNHDA, CDR2 SQIVND (reference sequence). This CDR3 contains 13 residues. Trimming removed 7 bases from V and 2 bases from J, with 11 bases in between. CDR3 amino acids: CASTDTINTEAFF. The CDR3 DNA follows: TGTGCCAGTACGGACACCATTAACACTGAAGCTTTCTTT.

This clonotype was detected only a few times. The CDR3 nucleotides read TGTGCCAGCAGCTTTCTGGGGAACGGCACTGAAGCTTTCTTT. It encodes CASSFLGNGTEAFF. The chain has TRBV7-9 and TRBJ1-1; no firm D call. V was cut by 3 bases and J by 4 bases, with 12 bases left in between. Germline CDR1 SEHNR, CDR2 FQNEAQ (reference sequence). CDR3 length equals 14 residues.

The V gene is TRBV7-6, the J gene TRBJ1-1, with D uncertain. The CDR3 runs 13 residues. The germline CDR1 and CDR2 sequences are SGHVS and FNYEAQ. Trimming left V 5 bases short and J 5 bases short, with 12 bases between. The CDR3 DNA reads TGTGCCAGCAGCCCGGTCCCGAGGACTGAAGCTTTCTTT. Translated, it gives CASSPVPRTEAFF.

This clonotype was recorded a few times. V and J are TRBV20-1 and TRBJ2-1; TRBD2 is a possible D gene (6 bases). V was clipped by 6 bases and J by 5 bases, with 14 bases between them. The CDR3 loop spans 13 amino acids. Per germline, CDR1 DFQATT and CDR2 SNEGSKA (reference sequence). DNA of the CDR3: TGCAGTGCCCGGGACTCCTTCAACAATGAGCAGTTCTTC. It translates to CSARDSFNNEQFF.

This clonotype was observed many times. The chain joins TRBV4-1 to TRBJ1-1; D unclear. The germline V and J ends were trimmed by 3 bases and 14 bases, with 13 bases remaining between them. The length of the CDR3 is 11 residues. CDR1 and CDR2 from the germline V gene are MGHRA and YSYEKL. CDR3 nucleotide sequence: TGCGCCAGCAGCCAGAACAGTGCCTACTTCTTT. Translating it yields CASSQNSAYFF.

V gene TRBV6-5 combines with J gene TRBJ1-5; 8 bases fit TRBD1. The CDR3 covers 14 residues. V was pared by 2 bases and J by 7 bases, with 4 bases of the junction left unmatched. The germline V gene encodes CDR1 MNHEY and CDR2 SVGAGI. The CDR3 sequence is CASSYRTGHQPQHF. The CDR3 coding sequence is TGTGCCAGCAGTTACCGGACAGGGCACCAGCCCCAGCATTTT.